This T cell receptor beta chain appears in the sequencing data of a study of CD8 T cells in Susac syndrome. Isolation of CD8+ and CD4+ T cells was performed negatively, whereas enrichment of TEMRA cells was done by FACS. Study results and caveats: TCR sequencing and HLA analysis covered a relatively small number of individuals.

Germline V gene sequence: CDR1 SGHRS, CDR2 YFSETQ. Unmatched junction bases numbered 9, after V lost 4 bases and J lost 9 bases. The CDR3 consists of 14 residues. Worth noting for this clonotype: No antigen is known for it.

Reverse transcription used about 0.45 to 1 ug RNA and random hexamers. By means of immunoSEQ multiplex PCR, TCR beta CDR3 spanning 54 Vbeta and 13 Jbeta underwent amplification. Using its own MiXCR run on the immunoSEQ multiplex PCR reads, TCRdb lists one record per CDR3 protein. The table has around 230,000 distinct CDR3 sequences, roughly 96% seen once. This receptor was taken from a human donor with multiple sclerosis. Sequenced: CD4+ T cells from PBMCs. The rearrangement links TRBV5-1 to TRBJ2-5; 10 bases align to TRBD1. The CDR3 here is CASSTTGGQGAQYF. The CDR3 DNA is TGCGCCAGCAGCACGACAGGGGGCCAGGGGGCCCAGTACTTC.